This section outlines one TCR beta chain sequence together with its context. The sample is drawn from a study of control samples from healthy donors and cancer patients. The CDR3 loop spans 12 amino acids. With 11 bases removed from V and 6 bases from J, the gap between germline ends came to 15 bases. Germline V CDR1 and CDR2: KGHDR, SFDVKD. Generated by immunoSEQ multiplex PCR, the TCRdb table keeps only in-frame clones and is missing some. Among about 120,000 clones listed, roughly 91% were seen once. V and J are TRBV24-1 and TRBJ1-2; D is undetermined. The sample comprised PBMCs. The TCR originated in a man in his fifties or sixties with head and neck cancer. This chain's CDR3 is CASSSYFDGYTF. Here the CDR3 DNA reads TGTGCCAGTTCGTCCTATTTCGATGGCTACACCTTC.